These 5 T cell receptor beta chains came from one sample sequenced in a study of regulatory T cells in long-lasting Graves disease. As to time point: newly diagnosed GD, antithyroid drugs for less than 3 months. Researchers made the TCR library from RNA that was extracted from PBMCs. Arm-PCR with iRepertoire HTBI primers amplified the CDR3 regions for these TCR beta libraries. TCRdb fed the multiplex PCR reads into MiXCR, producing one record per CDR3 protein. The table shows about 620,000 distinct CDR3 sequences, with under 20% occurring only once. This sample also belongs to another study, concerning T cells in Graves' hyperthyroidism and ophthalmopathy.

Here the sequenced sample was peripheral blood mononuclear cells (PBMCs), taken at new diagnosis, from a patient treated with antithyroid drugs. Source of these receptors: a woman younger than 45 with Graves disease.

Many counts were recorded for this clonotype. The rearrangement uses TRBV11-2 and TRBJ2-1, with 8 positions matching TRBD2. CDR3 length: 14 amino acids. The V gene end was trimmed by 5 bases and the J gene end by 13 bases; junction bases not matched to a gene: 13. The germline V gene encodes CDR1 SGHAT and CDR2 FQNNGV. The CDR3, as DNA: TGTGCCAGCAGCCCTCGTGAGCGGGGGCAACTCCAGTTCTTC. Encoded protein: CASSPRERGQLQFF. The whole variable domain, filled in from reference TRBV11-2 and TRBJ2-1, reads EAGVAQSPRYKIIEKRQSVAFWCNPISGHATLYWYQQILGQGPKLLIQFQNNGVVDDSQLPKDRFSAERLKGVDSTLKIQPAKLEDSAVYLCASSPRERGQLQFFGPGTRLTVL.

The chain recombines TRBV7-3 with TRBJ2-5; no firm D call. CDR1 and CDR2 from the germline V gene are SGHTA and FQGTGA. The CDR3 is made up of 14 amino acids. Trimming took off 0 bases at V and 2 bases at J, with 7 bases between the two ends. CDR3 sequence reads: CASSLTHKQETQYF. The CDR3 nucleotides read TGTGCCAGCAGCTTAACCCATAAACAAGAGACCCAGTACTTC.

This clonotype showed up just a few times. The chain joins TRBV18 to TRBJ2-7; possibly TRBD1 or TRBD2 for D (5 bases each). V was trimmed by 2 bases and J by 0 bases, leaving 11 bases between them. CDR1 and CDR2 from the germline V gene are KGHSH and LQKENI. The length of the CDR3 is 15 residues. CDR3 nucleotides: TGTGCCAGCTCACCAGGGGGTTCCTACTCCTACGAGCAGTACTTC. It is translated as CASSPGGSYSYEQYF.

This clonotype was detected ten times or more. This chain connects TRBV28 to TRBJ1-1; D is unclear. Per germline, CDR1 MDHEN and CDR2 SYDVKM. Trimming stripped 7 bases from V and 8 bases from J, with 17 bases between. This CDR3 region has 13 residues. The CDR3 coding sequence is TGTGCCAGCAACGGTCTTTACCATGAGGAAGCTTTCTTT. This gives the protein CASNGLYHEEAFF.

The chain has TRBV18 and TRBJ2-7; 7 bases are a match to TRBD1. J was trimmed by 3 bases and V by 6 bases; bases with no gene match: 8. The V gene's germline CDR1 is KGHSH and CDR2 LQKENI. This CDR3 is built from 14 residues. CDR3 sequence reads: CASSPSDRVYEQYF. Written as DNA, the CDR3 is TGTGCCAGCTCCCCAAGTGACAGGGTCTACGAGCAGTACTTC.